Detailed here is one T cell receptor beta chain. This specimen belongs to a study of identifying expanded T cells in peripheral blood. Collection occurred without any documented infections or immune events in donors. This table comes from immunoSEQ multiplex PCR, and its TCRdb copy is limited to in-frame clones, with some not included. The sample consists of some 78,000 clones, about four fifths of them appearing once. The CDR3 spans 18 residues. Germline V lookup: CDR1 ENHRY, CDR2 SYGVKD. V lost 4 bases to trimming and J lost 6 bases, with 25 bases between them. The chain couples TRBV10-3 to TRBJ1-5; D perhaps matches TRBD1 (6 bases). Material: blood. The TCR comes from a person between 18 and 69 years old in good health. DNA of the CDR3: TGTGCCATCAGTGGCCCCGAGGGGGAAACGGGTGTGGTTCAGCCCCAGCATTTT. Residues: CAISGPEGETGVVQPQHF.